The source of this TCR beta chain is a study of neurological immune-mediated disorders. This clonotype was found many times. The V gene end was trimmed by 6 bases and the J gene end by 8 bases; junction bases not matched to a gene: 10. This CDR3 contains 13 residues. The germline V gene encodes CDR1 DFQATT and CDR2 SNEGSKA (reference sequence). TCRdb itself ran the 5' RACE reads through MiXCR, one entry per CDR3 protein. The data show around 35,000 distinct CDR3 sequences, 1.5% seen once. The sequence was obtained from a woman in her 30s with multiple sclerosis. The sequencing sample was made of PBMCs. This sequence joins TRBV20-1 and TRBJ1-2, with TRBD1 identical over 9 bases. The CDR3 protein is CSAKTGGKTGYTF. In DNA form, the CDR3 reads TGCAGTGCAAAGACAGGGGGAAAGACGGGCTACACCTTC.